Presented here are 18 T cell receptor beta chains from one specimen sequenced in a study of T cells expressing NK-cell markers. TCRdb re-called the 5' RACE reads; every CDR3 protein appears as one record, without DNA. The sample has about 260,000 distinct CDR3 sequences, and its top ten clones hold 4.2%. Material for sequencing was blood T cells: a sorted CD56 or NKG2C T cell subset, CD4+ or CD8+ T cells, or bulk PBMC T cells (not recorded which). These receptors all stem from a woman between 18 and 70 years old in good health.

This rearrangement joins TRBV5-1 to TRBJ2-4; the TRBD2 assignment by TCRdb is unverifiable without DNA. CDR3 size: 15 residues. Germline CDR1 is SGHRS and CDR2 is YFSETQ. The CDR3 loop reads CASSTGGWAKNIQYF.

The V gene is TRBV7-2, the J gene TRBJ2-6. CDR3 length equals 16 residues. Germline CDR1 reads SGHTA; CDR2 reads FQGNSA. Here the CDR3 reads CASSLTKAQGANVLTF.

This chain joins TRBV4-2 and TRBJ2-5; there is no DNA to check the TCRdb D call of TRBD2. CDR3 length equals 16 residues. Per the germline V gene, CDR1 is LGHNA and CDR2 is YNFKEQ. The CDR3 loop reads CASSQEGSRYQETQYF.

This chain joins TRBV2 and TRBJ2-1; as DNA is missing, the TRBD2 call by TCRdb cannot be tested. CDR3 length equals 18 residues. Germline values: CDR1 SNHLY, CDR2 FYNNEI. The CDR3 region is CASKGLGLADPLGNEQFF.

The chain links TRBV7-9 to TRBJ1-5; TCRdb names TRBD1, which stays unverified in the absence of DNA. The CDR3 extends over 16 amino acids. Germline V gene data show CDR1 as SEHNR and CDR2 as FQNEAQ (reference sequence). The chain's CDR3 is CASSGRQGAGNQPQHF.

This chain connects TRBV5-8 to TRBJ1-3. CDR1 is SGHTS and CDR2 is YDEGEE in the germline V gene. This CDR3 spans 14 amino acids. CDR3 in amino acids: CASSHRGPRNTIYF. The full variable domain, rest sourced from reference TRBV5-8 and TRBJ1-3, is EAGVTQSPTHLIKTRGQQATLRCSPISGHTSVYWYQQALGLGLQFLLWYDEGEERNRGNFPPRFSGRQFPNYSSELNVNALELEDSALYLCASSHRGPRNTIYFGEGSWLTVV.

The chain uses TRBV12-3 or TRBV12-4 and TRBJ1-1; TCRdb's assignment of TRBD1 cannot be checked, as there is no DNA. The CDR3 sequence is 14 residues long. CDR3 region: CASSFARGDTEAFF.

The chain couples TRBV20-1 to TRBJ1-2; no DNA is available, so the TRBD1 call from TCRdb remains unchecked. CDR3 length equals 14 residues. In germline, CDR1 is DFQATT, CDR2 SNEGSKA (reference sequence). CDR3 sequence reads: CSARDGGQYYGYTF.

The gene calls are TRBV18 and TRBJ1-4. CDR1 and CDR2 from the germline V gene are KGHSH and LQKENI. The CDR3 runs 15 residues. The CDR3 region is CASSPGYLDAEKLFF.

The genes are TRBV20-1 and TRBJ1-1; TCRdb's D gene call, TRBD1, goes unchecked for lack of DNA. CDR3 length equals 15 residues. Germline loops: CDR1 DFQATT, CDR2 SNEGSKA (reference sequence). The CDR3 here is CSASPLSVMNTEAFF.

The chain recombines TRBV9 with TRBJ2-1; TCRdb outputs TRBD1, but without DNA this stays unchecked. The CDR3 consists of 16 residues. The germline V gene encodes CDR1 SGDLS and CDR2 YYNGEE. The CDR3: CASTPGVPTRTNEQFF.

The J gene is TRBJ2-6, the V gene TRBV6-1; TCRdb's D gene call, TRBD1, goes unchecked for lack of DNA. Germline CDR1 is MNHNS and CDR2 is SASEGT. The CDR3 is 14 residues long. The CDR3 protein is CASGRGSGANVLTF.

The chain links TRBV11-3 to TRBJ2-1; TCRdb's D call of TRBD2 is untestable without DNA. Germline-derived CDR1 and CDR2 are SGHNT and YENEEA. This CDR3 has 14 residues. The CDR3: CASSPGTSGSGQFF. Full variable domain (remainder filled in from reference TRBV11-3 and TRBJ2-1): EAGVVQSPRYKIIEKKQPVAFWCNPISGHNTLYWYLQNLGQGPELLIRYENEEAVDDSQLPKDRFSAERLKGVDSTLKIQPAELGDSAVYLCASSPGTSGSGQFFGPGTRLTVL.

The chain's CDR3 is CASSLTAPGGWKTGELFF. This rearrangement joins TRBV7-3 to TRBJ2-2; without DNA, the TCRdb call of TRBD1 cannot be checked. Germline V gene sequence: CDR1 SGHTA, CDR2 FQGTGA. The CDR3 contains 18 residues.

The CDR3 loop reads CASSFAPAPETQYF. The chain employs TRBV28 and TRBJ2-5. Germline V gene sequence: CDR1 MDHEN, CDR2 SYDVKM. CDR3 size: 14 residues. Using reference TRBV28 and TRBJ2-5 for the parts outside the CDR3, the full variable domain is DVKVTQSSRYLVKRTGEKVFLECVQDMDHENMFWYRQDPGLGLRLIYFSYDVKMKEKGDIPEGYSVSREKKERFSLILESASTNQTSMYLCASSFAPAPETQYFGPGTRLLVL.

This chain joins TRBV3-1 and TRBJ2-7; TCRdb names TRBD1, which stays unverified in the absence of DNA. Germline V gene lookup returns CDR1 LGHDT and CDR2 YNNKEL (reference sequence). This CDR3 spans 15 amino acids. CDR3 region: CASSQPNTGIYEQYF.

This sequence joins TRBV4-1 and TRBJ1-2. Germline V gene data show CDR1 as MGHRA and CDR2 as YSYEKL. This CDR3 is 13 amino acids long. The CDR3 loop reads CASSQDSGYGYTF.

The gene calls are TRBV7-2 and TRBJ2-5; with no DNA, the TCRdb D assignment of TRBD1 cannot be verified. CDR1 and CDR2 from the germline V gene are SGHTA and FQGNSA. The CDR3 contains 16 residues. CDR3 protein: CASSLESVRGRETQYF.